The next 22 T cell receptor beta chains were all read from a single sample in a study of cytomegalovirus exposure and HLA in healthy donors (dated 2017 in TCRdb). Library preparation employed the immunoSEQ multiplex PCR assay. For the multiplex PCR, a mixture combining 60 forward primers for TCR Vbeta segments and 13 reverse primers for TCR Jbeta segments was used. TCRdb carries this immuneACCESS record with in-frame sequences only. Its versions omit some clonotypes, under half of them owing to an unresolved V gene in the studies checked, with the rest unexplained. This sample has around 110,000 clones in its table, and over 60% of those were observed once. The top ten constitute about 1.6% of the sample. The sequencing sample was made of PBMCs. These receptors were taken from a man between 18 and 35 years old in good health and CMV-seronegative.

V is TRBV7-9 and J is TRBJ2-7; possibly TRBD2 for D (7 bases). From germline, CDR1 is SEHNR and CDR2 FQNEAQ (reference sequence). V lost 4 bases, J lost 3 bases, and 16 bases lay in between. The CDR3 is made up of 15 amino acids. The CDR3 bases are TGTGCCAGCAGCTCCCCGGGGGGCGTCGTCTACGAGCAGTACTTC. As protein: CASSSPGGVVYEQYF. Using reference TRBV7-9 and TRBJ2-7 for the parts outside the CDR3, the full variable domain is DTGVSQNPRHKITKRGQNVTFRCDPISEHNRLYWYRQTLGQGPEFLTYFQNEAQLEKSRLLSDRFSAERPKGSFSTLEIQRTEQGDSAMYLCASSSPGGVVYEQYFGPGTRLTVT.

The chain links TRBV6-1 to TRBJ2-3, with 11 bases identical to TRBD2. The CDR3 runs 15 residues. The junction had 3 bases not matched to a gene; V was cut back by 1 base and J by 6 bases. Germline V CDR1 and CDR2: MNHNS, SASEGT. The CDR3 region is CASSEVAGGTDTQYF. The CDR3 DNA is TGTGCCAGCAGTGAAGTAGCGGGAGGGACGGATACGCAGTATTTT.

The chain uses TRBV27 and TRBJ1-1; D call uncertain. The V gene's germline CDR1 is MNHEY and CDR2 SMNVEV (reference sequence). The V gene lost 0 bases and the J gene lost 0 bases, with 11 bases spanning the gap. The CDR3 contains 16 residues. CDR3 coding DNA: TGTGCCAGCAGTTTATCGGAACAGACGATGAACACTGAAGCTTTCTTT. This sequence encodes CASSLSEQTMNTEAFF.

This chain links TRBV29-1 with TRBJ2-1, with D possibly matching TRBD1 (5 bases). With 6 bases removed from V and 9 bases from J, the gap between germline ends came to 18 bases. The germline V gene has CDR1 SQVTM and CDR2 ANQGSEA. The CDR3 has 13 residues. Written as DNA, the CDR3 is TGCAGCGTCGCCCCAGGGTCGGTGGGTGAGCAGTTCTTC. The encoded protein is CSVAPGSVGEQFF.

The rearrangement joins TRBV7-9 to TRBJ2-1; TRBD1 might be the D (5 bases). Trimming left V 5 bases short and J 0 bases short, with 17 bases between. Germline-derived CDR1 and CDR2 are SEHNR and FQNEAQ (reference sequence). CDR3 length equals 17 residues. The CDR3 sequence is CASSPKGVALSYNEQFF. Written as DNA, the CDR3 is TGTGCCAGCAGCCCAAAAGGGGTGGCCCTCTCCTACAATGAGCAGTTCTTC.

The rearrangement joins TRBV7-2 to TRBJ1-1; possible D gene TRBD1, 5 bases. V was clipped by 6 bases and J by 1 base, with 12 bases between them. CDR1 and CDR2 from the germline V gene are SGHTA and FQGNSA. The CDR3 has 14 residues. DNA for the CDR3: TGTGCCAGCAGGGAGACAGTGGAGAACACTGAAGCTTTCTTT. It is translated as CASRETVENTEAFF. Combining the CDR3 with reference TRBV7-2 and TRBJ1-1 gives the whole variable domain GAGVSQSPSNKVTEKGKDVELRCDPISGHTALYWYRQSLGQGLEFLIYFQGNSAPDKSGLPSDRFSAERTGGSVSTLTIQRTQQEDSAVYLCASRETVENTEAFFGQGTRLTVV.

V gene TRBV28 combines with J gene TRBJ1-2; 7 nucleotides match TRBD1. After removal of 9 bases from V and 5 bases from J, the junction contained 18 bases not matched to a gene. The germline V gene encodes CDR1 MDHEN and CDR2 SYDVKM. The CDR3 extends over 16 amino acids. The CDR3 DNA sequence: TGTGCCAGTTTGTTTCCTACGCGACAGGGAGGTTATGGCTACACCTTC. Encoded protein: CASLFPTRQGGYGYTF.

J is TRBJ2-1 and V is TRBV5-8; TRBD2 matches at 8 bases. The CDR3 has 17 amino acids. Unmatched junction bases numbered 10, after V lost 2 bases and J lost 3 bases. Looked up from germline, CDR1 is SGHTS and CDR2 is YDEGEE. CDR3 DNA: TGTGCCAGCAGCTTACAGCCCTCCGGGGGGGTCTACAATGAGCAGTTCTTC. Its translation: CASSLQPSGGVYNEQFF. Based on the CDR3 plus reference TRBV5-8 and TRBJ2-1, the full variable domain is EAGVTQSPTHLIKTRGQQATLRCSPISGHTSVYWYQQALGLGLQFLLWYDEGEERNRGNFPPRFSGRQFPNYSSELNVNALELEDSALYLCASSLQPSGGVYNEQFFGPGTRLTVL.

This chain connects TRBV14 to TRBJ2-1, with a weak D call TRBD2 (6 bases). Trimming cost V 1 base and J 4 bases, with 14 bases left between them. Germline CDR1 and CDR2: SGHDN and FVKESK. The CDR3 extends over 16 amino acids. The CDR3 is CASSQGFGGTYNEQFF. In DNA, the CDR3 is TGTGCCAGCAGCCAAGGCTTTGGAGGGACTTACAATGAGCAGTTCTTC.

The chain joins TRBV6-1 to TRBJ1-5, with D maybe TRBD1 (6 bases). This CDR3 has 13 residues. From germline, CDR1 is MNHNS and CDR2 SASEGT. The ends were cut back, 7 bases at V and 2 bases at J, with 9 bases in the middle. CDR3 in DNA: TGTGCCAGCACCCGGACAGGCAATCAGCCCCAGCATTTT. Amino acid sequence: CASTRTGNQPQHF.

J is TRBJ1-1 and V is TRBV14; D ambiguous. Germline CDR1 and CDR2: SGHDN and FVKESK. The CDR3 is made up of 15 amino acids. The V gene lost 1 base and the J gene lost 2 bases, with 11 bases spanning the gap. CDR3 region: CASSQGKRVNTEAFF. The CDR3 nucleotides read TGTGCCAGCAGCCAAGGGAAGAGGGTAAACACTGAAGCTTTCTTT.

The V and J genes are TRBV6-6 and TRBJ2-7; TRBD2 might be the D (8 bases). Deletions cut 2 bases from V and 1 base from J, with 15 bases between. Germline V CDR1 and CDR2: MNHNY, SVGAGI (reference sequence). The CDR3 spans 16 residues. In DNA, the CDR3 is TGTGCCAGCAGTTACCCCGGGGGGGGACAGTCCTACGAGCAGTACTTC. Protein: CASSYPGGGQSYEQYF.

This clone has just one count. The chain has TRBV19 and TRBJ2-2; TRBD1 aligns across 7 bases. The CDR3 runs 15 residues. Germline V gene lookup returns CDR1 LNHDA and CDR2 SQIVND (reference sequence). V dropped 3 bases and J dropped 3; count of bases not matched to a gene: 4. CDR3 in DNA: TGTGCCAGTAGTATGGGCAGGGGGTACACCGGGGAGCTGTTTTTT. Encoded protein: CASSMGRGYTGELFF.

The CDR3 nucleotides read TGTGCCAGCAGCCCTATCTGGGGCGGACTACTCTATGGCTACACCTTC. Protein product: CASSPIWGGLLYGYTF. The chain uses TRBV14 and TRBJ1-2, with a tentative D call TRBD1 (5 bases). V was pared by 4 bases and J by 4 bases, with 19 bases between. The CDR3 spans 16 residues. Germline-derived CDR1 and CDR2 are SGHDN and FVKESK.

The V and J genes are TRBV6-5 and TRBJ2-7, with D possibly TRBD2 on 5 matching bases. Per germline, CDR1 MNHEY and CDR2 SVGAGI. This CDR3 is built from 15 residues. Trimming removed 6 bases at V and 1 base at J, with 16 bases between. CDR3: CASRDLTVYSYEQYF. The CDR3 DNA follows: TGTGCCAGCAGGGACTTAACGGTTTATTCCTACGAGCAGTACTTC.

For the CDR3, the DNA is TGTGCCAGCGGGGACAGACTCCTAGTTGACTACGAGCAGTACTTC. This encodes CASGDRLLVDYEQYF. This chain uses TRBV2 with TRBJ2-7; 7 nucleotides agree with TRBD1. Trimming cost V 8 bases and J 3 bases; bases outside gene matches: 13. This CDR3 contains 15 residues. CDR1 and CDR2 (germline): SNHLY, FYNNEI.

To note about this clone: One end of the junction varies from germline; a read error may be responsible. The chain employs TRBV14 and TRBJ1-2; D gene unclear. CDR1 and CDR2 (germline): SGHDN, FVKESK. The CDR3 spans 15 residues. CDR3 in amino acids: CPSSQESRSPYGYTF. The CDR3 DNA is TGTCCCAGCAGCCAAGAATCAAGGAGCCCCTATGGCTACACCTTC.

CDR3 in amino acids: CASSFDSGLGEQYF. CDR3 sequence (DNA): TGCGCCAGCAGCTTTGACAGTGGGCTGGGGGAGCAGTACTTC. The gene calls are TRBV5-1 and TRBJ2-7; a possible D gene is TRBD1 (5 bases). The CDR3 has 14 residues. V lost 2 bases and J lost 7, with 16 bases in between. Germline V gene data show CDR1 as SGHRS and CDR2 as YFSETQ.

The CDR3 loop is CASSWDREEQYF. The DNA for the CDR3 is TGTGCCAGCAGCTGGGACAGGGAGGAGCAGTACTTC. The genes are TRBV6-6 and TRBJ2-5; 9 bases line up with TRBD1. The CDR3 has 12 amino acids. The trim removed 6 bases at V and 11 bases at J, leaving 7 bases unmatched. Germline loops: CDR1 MNHNY, CDR2 SVGAGI (reference sequence).

The rearrangement links TRBV7-2 to TRBJ2-7; 11 bases are shared with TRBD2. The V and J ends lost 3 bases and 2 bases, in that order; junction bases with no gene match: 3. Germline V gene sequence: CDR1 SGHTA, CDR2 FQGNSA. The CDR3 sequence is 15 residues long. CDR3 sequence (DNA): TGTGCCAGCAGCTTTAGCGGGAGGGGGGCCTACGAGCAGTACTTC. Protein sequence: CASSFSGRGAYEQYF.

A word on this clone: At the DNA level, this CDR3 is encoded by other sequences in the same sample as well. This rearrangement joins TRBV27 to TRBJ2-1, with D perhaps matching TRBD1 (6 bases). With 6 bases removed from V and 15 bases from J, the gap between germline ends came to 18 bases. CDR3 length: 12 amino acids. The V gene's germline CDR1 is MNHEY and CDR2 SMNVEV (reference sequence). The CDR3 region is CASRYRQETLFF. In DNA, the CDR3 is TGTGCCAGCAGATACCGACAGGAAACTCTGTTCTTC.

V usage is TRBV2 and J usage is TRBJ2-7; a weak D match, TRBD1 (5 bases). This CDR3 has 13 residues. Per the germline V gene, CDR1 is SNHLY and CDR2 is FYNNEI. Trimming took off 5 bases at V and 6 bases at J, with 14 bases between the two ends. The CDR3 nucleotides read TGTGCCAGCAGTCCAGGGTTAGTGAGCGAGCAGTACTTC. Its translation is CASSPGLVSEQYF.